These T cell receptor beta chains were read from a single sample in a study of T cell clonotyping in hematopoietic cell transplantation. Assay used: immunoSEQ multiplex PCR; TCRdb lists only in-frame clones, some missing. The sample lists roughly 9,300 clones; more than 75% were seen once. Sequencing used peripheral blood mononuclear cells, obtained before stem cell transplant. The receptors here all came from a woman between 45 and 65 years old with chronic myeloid leukemia. Some clones in this sample may be carry-over from other donors' samples. Both conserved end residues are part of each CDR3. Each record gives: clone size, D gene, V gene, CDR3 length, J gene, CDR3 protein, CDR3 DNA. The D gene is left open where the match is weak. Size is omitted from some rows. Given values are once, few, many or a class for expanded clones.

abundance: .; d_gene: .; v_gene: TRBV2; len: 15; j_gene: TRBJ2-1; CDR3aa: CASSEEQKSYNEQFF; CDR3nt: TGTGCCAGCAGTGAAGAGCAAAAGTCCTACAATGAGCAGTTCTTC
abundance: once; d_gene: .; v_gene: TRBV7-2; len: 12; j_gene: TRBJ2-5; CDR3aa: CASSFNPETQYF; CDR3nt: TGTGCCAGCAGCTTTAATCCGGAGACCCAGTACTTC
abundance: .; d_gene: .; v_gene: TRBV29-1; len: 14; j_gene: TRBJ2-1; CDR3aa: CSVGALGTYNEQFF; CDR3nt: TGCAGCGTTGGTGCTTTGGGGACATACAATGAGCAGTTCTTC
abundance: .; d_gene: TRBD1; v_gene: TRBV11-1; len: 17; j_gene: TRBJ2-2; CDR3aa: CASSGRQGVIDTGELFF; CDR3nt: TGTGCCAGCAGCGGCCGACAGGGGGTAATTGACACCGGGGAGCTGTTTTTT
abundance: .; d_gene: TRBD1; v_gene: TRBV4-1; len: 16; j_gene: TRBJ1-5; CDR3aa: CASSQLGQGYNQPQHF; CDR3nt: TGCGCCAGCAGCCAACTGGGACAGGGTTACAATCAGCCCCAGCATTTT
abundance: .; d_gene: TRBD2; v_gene: TRBV7-8; len: 17; j_gene: TRBJ2-7; CDR3aa: CASGWASGNLAVYEQYF; CDR3nt: TGTGCTTCAGGTTGGGCTAGCGGAAACCTGGCGGTATACGAGCAGTACTTC
abundance: .; d_gene: .; v_gene: TRBV6-5; len: 14; j_gene: TRBJ1-3; CDR3aa: CASRLHRSGNTIYF; CDR3nt: TGTGCCAGCAGACTACATCGCTCTGGAAACACCATATATTTT
abundance: few; d_gene: TRBD1; v_gene: TRBV5-5; len: 13; j_gene: TRBJ1-2; CDR3aa: CASSRDRVVGYTF; CDR3nt: TGTGCCAGCAGCCGAGACAGGGTCGTTGGCTACACCTTC
abundance: .; d_gene: TRBD1; v_gene: TRBV4-1; len: 17; j_gene: TRBJ2-4; CDR3aa: CASSQTFRDRAKNIQYF; CDR3nt: TGCGCCAGCAGCCAAACTTTCCGGGACAGGGCCAAAAACATTCAGTACTTC
abundance: .; d_gene: .; v_gene: TRBV30; len: 11; j_gene: TRBJ1-2; CDR3aa: CAWSTLRTYTF; CDR3nt: TGTGCCTGGAGCACTCTACGAACCTACACCTTC
abundance: .; d_gene: .; v_gene: TRBV21-1; len: 12; j_gene: TRBJ2-3; CDR3aa: CASSNSTDTQYF; CDR3nt: TGTGCCAGCAGCAACAGCACAGATACGCAGTATTTT
abundance: .; d_gene: .; v_gene: TRBV5-6; len: 16; j_gene: TRBJ2-5; CDR3aa: CASSAEGVVAQETQYF; CDR3nt: TGTGCCAGCAGCGCGGAGGGGGTGGTAGCCCAAGAGACCCAGTACTTC
abundance: few; d_gene: TRBD2; v_gene: TRBV7-8; len: 13; j_gene: TRBJ2-7; CDR3aa: CASFGVAGAEQYF; CDR3nt: TGTGCCAGCTTCGGGGTAGCGGGAGCCGAGCAGTACTTC
abundance: .; d_gene: .; v_gene: TRBV19; len: 14; j_gene: TRBJ2-3; CDR3aa: CASSTGLSTDTQYF; CDR3nt: TGTGCCAGTTCCACAGGGCTAAGCACAGATACGCAGTATTTT
abundance: .; d_gene: .; v_gene: TRBV11-3; len: 13; j_gene: TRBJ2-3; CDR3aa: CASSPGLGDTQYF; CDR3nt: TGTGCCAGCAGTCCGGGACTGGGAGATACGCAGTATTTT
abundance: once; d_gene: TRBD2; v_gene: TRBV5-1; len: 18; j_gene: TRBJ2-2; CDR3aa: CASSREGVSGGNTGELFF; CDR3nt: TGCGCCAGCAGCCGGGAGGGTGTTAGCGGGGGAAACACCGGGGAGCTGTTTTTT
abundance: .; d_gene: .; v_gene: TRBV28; len: 12; j_gene: TRBJ1-3; CDR3aa: CASSLRGNTIYF; CDR3nt: TGTGCCAGCAGTTTGCGGGGAAACACCATATATTTT
abundance: .; d_gene: .; v_gene: TRBV7-2; len: 13; j_gene: TRBJ2-7; CDR3aa: CASSLARANEQYF; CDR3nt: TGTGCCAGCAGCTTGGCCAGGGCCAACGAGCAGTACTTC
abundance: .; d_gene: .; v_gene: TRBV7-6; len: 14; j_gene: TRBJ2-1; CDR3aa: CASSLAGRVGEQFF; CDR3nt: TGTGCCAGCAGCTTAGCAGGCAGGGTGGGTGAGCAGTTCTTC
abundance: .; d_gene: .; v_gene: TRBV5-1; len: 13; j_gene: TRBJ2-2; CDR3aa: CASSLAAAGELFF; CDR3nt: TGCGCCAGCAGCTTGGCCGCAGCCGGGGAGCTGTTTTTT
abundance: .; d_gene: TRBD1; v_gene: TRBV5-1; len: 15; j_gene: TRBJ2-5; CDR3aa: CASSLGQGDIQTQYF; CDR3nt: TGCGCCAGCAGCTTGGGACAGGGCGATATACAGACCCAGTACTTC
abundance: .; d_gene: TRBD1; v_gene: TRBV4-2; len: 15; j_gene: TRBJ1-1; CDR3aa: CASSQGGTGNTEAFF; CDR3nt: TGTGCCAGCAGCCAAGGAGGGACAGGGAACACTGAAGCTTTCTTT
abundance: .; d_gene: TRBD1; v_gene: TRBV4-3; len: 13; j_gene: TRBJ2-5; CDR3aa: CASSLGQTETQYF; CDR3nt: TGCGCCAGCAGCCTGGGACAGACTGAGACCCAGTACTTC
abundance: .; d_gene: TRBD1; v_gene: TRBV28; len: 16; j_gene: TRBJ2-3; CDR3aa: CASSDTPGQGPDTQYF; CDR3nt: TGTGCCAGCAGCGATACTCCGGGACAGGGACCAGATACGCAGTATTTT
abundance: .; d_gene: .; v_gene: TRBV28; len: 13; j_gene: TRBJ2-7; CDR3aa: CASNKGVPYEQYF; CDR3nt: TGTGCCAGCAATAAGGGAGTTCCGTACGAGCAGTACTTC
abundance: .; d_gene: TRBD2; v_gene: TRBV12-5; len: 16; j_gene: TRBJ2-2; CDR3aa: CASGCGLASSTGELFF; CDR3nt: TGTGCTAGTGGTTGCGGACTAGCGAGTTCCACCGGGGAGCTGTTTTTT
abundance: .; d_gene: TRBD1; v_gene: TRBV5-8; len: 12; j_gene: TRBJ2-1; CDR3aa: CASSFTGGVEFF; CDR3nt: TGTGCCAGCAGCTTCACAGGGGGAGTAGAGTTCTTC
abundance: .; d_gene: .; v_gene: TRBV27; len: 13; j_gene: TRBJ2-7; CDR3aa: CASSLVGAYEQYF; CDR3nt: TGTGCCAGCAGTTTGGTCGGGGCCTACGAGCAGTACTTC
abundance: .; d_gene: .; v_gene: TRBV9; len: 12; j_gene: TRBJ2-3; CDR3aa: CASSSNTDTQYF; CDR3nt: TGTGCCAGCAGCTCAAACACAGATACGCAGTATTTT
abundance: .; d_gene: .; v_gene: TRBV7-2; len: 16; j_gene: TRBJ2-7; CDR3aa: CASSLMTAVRAYEQYF; CDR3nt: TGTGCCAGCAGCTTAATGACGGCCGTTAGAGCCTACGAGCAGTACTTC
abundance: .; d_gene: .; v_gene: TRBV5-1; len: 12; j_gene: TRBJ1-2; CDR3aa: CASSLAAGGYTF; CDR3nt: TGCGCCAGCAGCTTGGCCGCGGGCGGCTACACCTTC
abundance: .; d_gene: TRBD1; v_gene: TRBV29-1; len: 12; j_gene: TRBJ2-7; CDR3aa: CSVGQTTYEQYF; CDR3nt: TGCAGCGTGGGACAGACTACCTACGAGCAGTACTTC
abundance: once; d_gene: TRBD2; v_gene: TRBV27; len: 16; j_gene: TRBJ2-1; CDR3aa: CASSSQWREGLDEQFF; CDR3nt: TGTGCCAGCAGTTCCCAATGGCGGGAGGGCCTCGATGAGCAGTTCTTC
abundance: .; d_gene: .; v_gene: TRBV14; len: 17; j_gene: TRBJ2-2; CDR3aa: CASSHFFGRENTGELFF; CDR3nt: TGTGCCAGCAGCCATTTCTTCGGGCGGGAGAACACCGGGGAGCTGTTTTTT
abundance: .; d_gene: .; v_gene: TRBV27; len: 13; j_gene: TRBJ2-7; CDR3aa: CASSHGPTYEQYF; CDR3nt: TGTGCCAGCAGTCATGGACCCACCTACGAGCAGTACTTC
abundance: .; d_gene: TRBD1; v_gene: TRBV28; len: 14; j_gene: TRBJ1-5; CDR3aa: CASNPGGGNQPQHF; CDR3nt: TGTGCCAGCAACCCAGGGGGGGGGAACCAGCCCCAGCATTTT
abundance: .; d_gene: TRBD2; v_gene: TRBV11-2; len: 17; j_gene: TRBJ2-1; CDR3aa: CASSLKFTGLEYNEQFF; CDR3nt: TGTGCCAGCAGCTTAAAATTCACGGGACTAGAGTACAATGAGCAGTTCTTC
abundance: .; d_gene: TRBD1; v_gene: TRBV7-2; len: 19; j_gene: TRBJ1-5; CDR3aa: CASNHLRTGGGGGNQPQHF; CDR3nt: TGTGCCAGCAACCACCTTCGAACAGGGGGCGGAGGTGGCAATCAGCCCCAGCATTTT
abundance: .; d_gene: .; v_gene: TRBV28; len: 12; j_gene: TRBJ1-1; CDR3aa: CASSLLGTEAFF; CDR3nt: TGTGCCAGCAGTTTATTGGGCACTGAAGCTTTCTTT
abundance: .; d_gene: TRBD1; v_gene: TRBV5-6; len: 17; j_gene: TRBJ2-7; CDR3aa: CASSFPGQGASGYEQYF; CDR3nt: TGTGCCAGCAGCTTTCCGGGACAGGGGGCATCGGGTTACGAGCAGTACTTC
abundance: .; d_gene: .; v_gene: TRBV28; len: 16; j_gene: TRBJ2-7; CDR3aa: CASRIRGMVRGYEQYF; CDR3nt: TGTGCCAGCAGAATCCGGGGAATGGTACGGGGCTACGAGCAGTACTTC
abundance: .; d_gene: TRBD1; v_gene: TRBV30; len: 14; j_gene: TRBJ2-7; CDR3aa: CAWSTGTGKYEQYF; CDR3nt: TGTGCCTGGAGCACCGGGACAGGAAAATACGAGCAGTACTTC
abundance: .; d_gene: .; v_gene: TRBV30; len: 13; j_gene: TRBJ1-5; CDR3aa: CAWSKGYNQPQHF; CDR3nt: TGTGCCTGGAGTAAAGGATACAATCAGCCCCAGCATTTT
abundance: .; d_gene: .; v_gene: TRBV15; len: 13; j_gene: TRBJ2-7; CDR3aa: CATSRDEGYEQYF; CDR3nt: TGTGCCACCAGCAGAGATGAAGGATACGAGCAGTACTTC
abundance: .; d_gene: .; v_gene: TRBV7-8; len: 14; j_gene: TRBJ1-4; CDR3aa: CASSFGGSGEKLFF; CDR3nt: TGTGCCAGCAGCTTTGGGGGGAGCGGTGAAAAACTGTTTTTT
abundance: .; d_gene: .; v_gene: TRBV6-5; len: 15; j_gene: TRBJ1-2; CDR3aa: CASSYSISLNYGYTF; CDR3nt: TGTGCCAGCAGTTACTCGATTTCTCTTAACTATGGCTACACCTTC
abundance: .; d_gene: TRBD2; v_gene: TRBV29-1; len: 15; j_gene: TRBJ2-3; CDR3aa: CSVAGTSGGTDTQYF; CDR3nt: TGCAGCGTTGCCGGGACTAGCGGGGGCACAGATACGCAGTATTTT
abundance: .; d_gene: .; v_gene: TRBV7-2; len: 14; j_gene: TRBJ1-3; CDR3aa: CASSIATSGNTIYF; CDR3nt: TGTGCCAGCAGCATTGCAACCTCTGGAAACACCATATATTTT
abundance: .; d_gene: .; v_gene: TRBV5-8; len: 14; j_gene: TRBJ2-3; CDR3aa: CASSLPTMADTQYF; CDR3nt: TGTGCCAGCAGCTTGCCCACTATGGCAGATACGCAGTATTTT
abundance: .; d_gene: .; v_gene: TRBV11-1; len: 12; j_gene: TRBJ2-7; CDR3aa: CASSSTSYEQYF; CDR3nt: TGTGCCAGCAGCTCAACCTCCTACGAGCAGTACTTC
abundance: .; d_gene: TRBD2; v_gene: TRBV4-2; len: 17; j_gene: TRBJ2-7; CDR3aa: CASSQDSPGLAGFEQYF; CDR3nt: TGTGCCAGCAGCCAAGATAGTCCGGGACTAGCGGGATTCGAGCAGTACTTC
abundance: .; d_gene: TRBD2; v_gene: TRBV4-1; len: 16; j_gene: TRBJ2-1; CDR3aa: CASSQPGTRVGNEQFF; CDR3nt: TGCGCCAGCAGCCAACCCGGGACTAGAGTTGGTAATGAGCAGTTCTTC
abundance: .; d_gene: TRBD2; v_gene: TRBV4-1; len: 19; j_gene: TRBJ2-4; CDR3aa: CASSQGLAGGPRAKNIQYF; CDR3nt: TGCGCCAGCAGCCAAGGCCTAGCGGGAGGGCCGAGGGCCAAAAACATTCAGTACTTC
abundance: .; d_gene: .; v_gene: TRBV6-1; len: 15; j_gene: TRBJ1-5; CDR3aa: CASSEPQGVRQPQHF; CDR3nt: TGTGCCAGCAGTGAACCGCAGGGAGTCCGGCAGCCCCAGCATTTT
abundance: .; d_gene: .; v_gene: TRBV28; len: 14; j_gene: TRBJ1-2; CDR3aa: CASSSDSTNYGYTF; CDR3nt: TGTGCCAGCAGTTCGGACAGTACTAACTATGGCTACACCTTC
abundance: .; d_gene: .; v_gene: TRBV6-5; len: 15; j_gene: TRBJ2-2; CDR3aa: CASRGGGMNTGELFF; CDR3nt: TGTGCCAGCAGAGGGGGGGGGATGAACACCGGGGAGCTGTTTTTT
abundance: .; d_gene: TRBD2; v_gene: TRBV10-3; len: 14; j_gene: TRBJ2-1; CDR3aa: CAIRKREGGNEQFF; CDR3nt: TGTGCCATCAGGAAGCGGGAGGGAGGCAATGAGCAGTTCTTC